The rows below give T cell receptor beta chains drawn from one sample of a study of a mutant IDH1 vaccine in newly diagnosed glioma. Antigens for these TCRs are unknown. Data came from immunoSEQ multiplex PCR; TCRdb stores just in-frame clones and leaves some out. This sample has about 69,000 clones, with around 87% found just once. This material consisted of PBMCs, taken from a glioma patient whose treatment included an IDH1 peptide vaccine. These receptors originate from a man in his thirties or forties with glioma. Both conserved end residues are part of each CDR3. D genes are given only for firm matches. Expanded clones are given a class, and other clones once, few, many or no size at all.

V gene: TRBV16
D gene: .
clone size: .
J gene: TRBJ2-1
CDR3 length: 16
CDR3 protein: CASSHPQGTSYNEQFF
CDR3 DNA: TGTGCCAGCAGCCACCCGCAGGGAACCTCCTACAATGAGCAGTTCTTC

V gene: TRBV5-1
D gene: TRBD1
clone size: .
J gene: TRBJ2-7
CDR3 length: 13
CDR3 protein: CASSFAGTGEQYF
CDR3 DNA: TGCGCCAGCAGCTTTGCCGGGACAGGGGAGCAGTACTTC

V gene: TRBV29-1
D gene: .
clone size: .
J gene: TRBJ1-2
CDR3 length: 14
CDR3 protein: CSVQSYRAHYGYTF
CDR3 DNA: TGCAGCGTCCAAAGTTACAGGGCCCACTATGGCTACACCTTC

V gene: TRBV28
D gene: .
clone size: .
J gene: TRBJ2-2
CDR3 length: 11
CDR3 protein: CASTNTGELFF
CDR3 DNA: TGTGCCAGCACGAACACCGGGGAGCTGTTTTTT

V gene: TRBV11-2
D gene: .
clone size: .
J gene: TRBJ1-4
CDR3 length: 13
CDR3 protein: CASSPGVSEKLFF
CDR3 DNA: TGTGCCAGCAGTCCCGGTGTCAGTGAAAAACTGTTTTTT

V gene: TRBV19
D gene: .
clone size: .
J gene: TRBJ1-6
CDR3 length: 15
CDR3 protein: CASSISFSYNSPLHF
CDR3 DNA: TGTGCCAGTAGTATAAGCTTCTCCTATAATTCACCCCTCCACTTT

V gene: TRBV28
D gene: .
clone size: .
J gene: TRBJ2-7
CDR3 length: 12
CDR3 protein: CASRGTVDEQYF
CDR3 DNA: TGTGCCAGCAGGGGCACGGTGGACGAGCAGTACTTC

V gene: TRBV30
D gene: TRBD2
clone size: once
J gene: TRBJ2-2
CDR3 length: 16
CDR3 protein: CAWSRLAGGDTGELFF
CDR3 DNA: TGTGCCTGGTCTCGACTAGCGGGAGGCGACACCGGGGAGCTGTTTTTT

V gene: TRBV5-5
D gene: .
clone size: .
J gene: TRBJ2-7
CDR3 length: 15
CDR3 protein: CASSSNFKSSYEQYF
CDR3 DNA: TGTGCCAGCAGCTCCAACTTCAAGAGCTCCTACGAGCAGTACTTC

V gene: TRBV5-4
D gene: TRBD2
clone size: once
J gene: TRBJ2-4
CDR3 length: 16
CDR3 protein: CASSLNSGNTGNIQYF
CDR3 DNA: TGTGCCAGCAGCTTGAATAGCGGGAACACGGGGAACATTCAGTACTTC

V gene: TRBV4-1
D gene: TRBD2
clone size: .
J gene: TRBJ2-5
CDR3 length: 14
CDR3 protein: CASSQRGGGETQYF
CDR3 DNA: TGCGCCAGCAGCCAGAGGGGCGGGGGAGAGACCCAGTACTTC

V gene: TRBV11-2
D gene: TRBD1
clone size: .
J gene: TRBJ1-1
CDR3 length: 13
CDR3 protein: CASSSVRGRKAFF
CDR3 DNA: TGTGCCAGCAGCTCCGTCAGGGGGCGAAAAGCTTTCTTT

V gene: TRBV19
D gene: .
clone size: .
J gene: TRBJ1-5
CDR3 length: 14
CDR3 protein: CASSSSTAPQPQHF
CDR3 DNA: TGTGCCAGTAGTAGTTCGACCGCCCCTCAGCCCCAGCATTTT

V gene: TRBV5-8
D gene: .
clone size: .
J gene: TRBJ2-7
CDR3 length: 16
CDR3 protein: CASSPPPWTESYEQYF
CDR3 DNA: TGTGCCAGCAGCCCACCACCCTGGACAGAGAGCTACGAGCAGTACTTC

V gene: TRBV7-6
D gene: TRBD1
clone size: .
J gene: TRBJ2-1
CDR3 length: 15
CDR3 protein: CASSLRTGGLDEQFF
CDR3 DNA: TGTGCCAGCAGCCTAAGGACAGGGGGTCTGGATGAGCAGTTCTTC

V gene: TRBV18
D gene: .
clone size: once
J gene: TRBJ1-1
CDR3 length: 14
CDR3 protein: CASSPPISGTEAFF
CDR3 DNA: TGTGCCAGCTCACCCCCGATCTCGGGGACTGAAGCTTTCTTT

V gene: TRBV7-6
D gene: .
clone size: .
J gene: TRBJ1-1
CDR3 length: 13
CDR3 protein: CASSSGQNTEAFF
CDR3 DNA: TGTGCCAGCAGCTCTGGACAGAACACTGAAGCTTTCTTT

V gene: TRBV30
D gene: .
clone size: .
J gene: TRBJ1-1
CDR3 length: 13
CDR3 protein: CAWSVQGFTEAFF
CDR3 DNA: TGTGCCTGGAGTGTACAGGGATTCACTGAAGCTTTCTTT

V gene: TRBV5-1
D gene: .
clone size: .
J gene: TRBJ2-2
CDR3 length: 16
CDR3 protein: CASSLYEFGNTGELFF
CDR3 DNA: TGCGCCAGCAGCTTGTATGAGTTCGGGAACACCGGGGAGCTGTTTTTT

V gene: TRBV30
D gene: TRBD1
clone size: .
J gene: TRBJ2-2
CDR3 length: 14
CDR3 protein: CAWSTGQPTGELFF
CDR3 DNA: TGTGCCTGGAGTACGGGACAGCCCACCGGGGAGCTGTTTTTT

V gene: TRBV10-3
D gene: TRBD2
clone size: .
J gene: TRBJ2-3
CDR3 length: 16
CDR3 protein: CAISEQSGLAGDTQYF
CDR3 DNA: TGTGCCATCAGTGAGCAGTCTGGACTAGCGGGAGATACGCAGTATTTT

V gene: TRBV27
D gene: .
clone size: .
J gene: TRBJ2-7
CDR3 length: 13
CDR3 protein: CASSFGTSYEQYF
CDR3 DNA: TGTGCCAGCAGTTTCGGGACCTCCTACGAGCAGTACTTC

V gene: TRBV7-7
D gene: .
clone size: .
J gene: TRBJ2-7
CDR3 length: 12
CDR3 protein: CASSDEGGEQYF
CDR3 DNA: TGTGCCAGCAGCGATGAGGGAGGCGAGCAGTACTTC

V gene: TRBV5-1
D gene: TRBD1
clone size: .
J gene: TRBJ2-1
CDR3 length: 15
CDR3 protein: CASSSPGTGGNEQFF
CDR3 DNA: TGCGCCAGCAGCTCACCCGGGACAGGGGGGAATGAGCAGTTCTTC

V gene: TRBV28
D gene: .
clone size: .
J gene: TRBJ1-3
CDR3 length: 13
CDR3 protein: CASQFPAGNTIYF
CDR3 DNA: TGTGCCAGCCAGTTCCCCGCCGGAAACACCATATATTTT

V gene: TRBV20-1
D gene: .
clone size: .
J gene: TRBJ1-1
CDR3 length: 10
CDR3 protein: CSARLGKAFF
CDR3 DNA: TGCAGTGCTAGACTTGGGAAAGCTTTCTTT

V gene: TRBV5-1
D gene: .
clone size: .
J gene: TRBJ2-2
CDR3 length: 16
CDR3 protein: CASSLDPTASTGELFF
CDR3 DNA: TGCGCCAGCAGCTTGGATCCCACGGCCTCCACCGGGGAGCTGTTTTTT

V gene: TRBV6-5
D gene: .
clone size: .
J gene: TRBJ1-1
CDR3 length: 14
CDR3 protein: CASSYMEGNTEAFF
CDR3 DNA: TGTGCCAGCAGTTACATGGAGGGAAACACTGAAGCTTTCTTT

V gene: TRBV4-1
D gene: .
clone size: .
J gene: TRBJ1-3
CDR3 length: 14
CDR3 protein: CASSLGGAGNTIYF
CDR3 DNA: TGCGCCAGCAGCCTAGGAGGAGCTGGAAACACCATATATTTT

V gene: TRBV28
D gene: .
clone size: .
J gene: TRBJ2-3
CDR3 length: 12
CDR3 protein: CASGSWGDTQYF
CDR3 DNA: TGTGCCAGTGGTTCGTGGGGAGATACGCAGTATTTT

V gene: TRBV21-1
D gene: .
clone size: .
J gene: TRBJ1-2
CDR3 length: 16
CDR3 protein: CASSKGREPTNYGYTF
CDR3 DNA: TGTGCCAGCAGCAAGGGGAGGGAGCCTACTAACTATGGCTACACCTTC

V gene: TRBV29-1
D gene: .
clone size: .
J gene: TRBJ2-7
CDR3 length: 15
CDR3 protein: CSARTGGQDSYEQYF
CDR3 DNA: TGCAGCGCACGAACGGGAGGACAGGACTCCTACGAGCAGTACTTC

V gene: TRBV14
D gene: .
clone size: .
J gene: TRBJ2-2
CDR3 length: 14
CDR3 protein: CASSQAPGAGELFF
CDR3 DNA: TGTGCCAGCAGCCAAGCGCCCGGGGCCGGGGAGCTGTTTTTT

V gene: TRBV28
D gene: .
clone size: .
J gene: TRBJ2-5
CDR3 length: 14
CDR3 protein: CASSLRPQRETQYF
CDR3 DNA: TGTGCCAGCAGTTTGAGGCCGCAGAGAGAGACCCAGTACTTC

V gene: TRBV25-1
D gene: TRBD1
clone size: once
J gene: TRBJ2-3
CDR3 length: 15
CDR3 protein: CASSFRQGIADTQYF
CDR3 DNA: TGTGCCAGCAGTTTTCGACAGGGGATCGCAGATACGCAGTATTTT

V gene: TRBV19
D gene: .
clone size: once
J gene: TRBJ2-2
CDR3 length: 15
CDR3 protein: CASSTVGGNTGELFF
CDR3 DNA: TGTGCCAGTAGTACCGTCGGAGGTAACACCGGGGAGCTGTTTTTT

V gene: TRBV9
D gene: TRBD1
clone size: .
J gene: TRBJ2-7
CDR3 length: 16
CDR3 protein: CASSVDEGASSYEQYF
CDR3 DNA: TGTGCCAGCAGCGTAGACGAGGGGGCAAGCTCCTACGAGCAGTACTTC

V gene: TRBV5-1
D gene: .
clone size: once
J gene: TRBJ1-1
CDR3 length: 16
CDR3 protein: CASSQRHEGWGTEAFF
CDR3 DNA: TGCGCCAGCAGCCAGCGACATGAGGGATGGGGCACTGAAGCTTTCTTT

V gene: TRBV30
D gene: .
clone size: .
J gene: TRBJ2-1
CDR3 length: 15
CDR3 protein: CAWSQGLRSYNEQFF
CDR3 DNA: TGTGCCTGGAGTCAGGGGCTACGCTCCTACAATGAGCAGTTCTTC

V gene: TRBV2
D gene: TRBD2
clone size: .
J gene: TRBJ2-1
CDR3 length: 15
CDR3 protein: CASSLLAGAYNEQFF
CDR3 DNA: TGTGCCAGCAGTCTGCTAGCGGGGGCCTACAATGAGCAGTTCTTC

V gene: TRBV19
D gene: .
clone size: once
J gene: TRBJ2-1
CDR3 length: 19
CDR3 protein: CASSIEGPGSAGRYNEQFF
CDR3 DNA: TGTGCCAGTAGTATAGAAGGACCTGGGAGCGCGGGACGCTACAATGAGCAGTTCTTC

V gene: TRBV13
D gene: TRBD2
clone size: .
J gene: TRBJ2-7
CDR3 length: 16
CDR3 protein: CASSVASLAVNYEQYF
CDR3 DNA: TGTGCCAGCAGCGTCGCATCCCTAGCGGTAAACTACGAGCAGTACTTC

V gene: TRBV5-5
D gene: TRBD1
clone size: .
J gene: TRBJ2-2
CDR3 length: 15
CDR3 protein: CASSRTGLNTGELFF
CDR3 DNA: TGTGCCAGCAGCCGGACAGGCCTTAACACCGGGGAGCTGTTTTTT

V gene: TRBV6-4
D gene: .
clone size: .
J gene: TRBJ1-2
CDR3 length: 14
CDR3 protein: CASSRDVGSGGYTF
CDR3 DNA: TGTGCCAGCAGTCGTGACGTGGGAAGCGGCGGCTACACCTTC

V gene: TRBV2
D gene: .
clone size: .
J gene: TRBJ2-5
CDR3 length: 13
CDR3 protein: CASSEGVPETQYF
CDR3 DNA: TGTGCCAGCAGTGAAGGCGTTCCAGAGACCCAGTACTTC

V gene: TRBV4-3
D gene: TRBD1
clone size: .
J gene: TRBJ2-1
CDR3 length: 14
CDR3 protein: CASSQVLVGQGEFF
CDR3 DNA: TGCGCCAGCAGCCAAGTACTCGTCGGACAGGGGGAGTTCTTC

V gene: TRBV5-4
D gene: TRBD1
clone size: once
J gene: TRBJ1-4
CDR3 length: 17
CDR3 protein: CASSLAGTGGTNEKLFF
CDR3 DNA: TGTGCCAGCAGCTTGGCCGGGACAGGGGGTACTAATGAAAAACTGTTTTTT

V gene: TRBV5-4
D gene: .
clone size: few
J gene: TRBJ1-1
CDR3 length: 13
CDR3 protein: CASSGTRDTEAFF
CDR3 DNA: TGTGCCAGCAGCGGGACGAGGGACACTGAAGCTTTCTTT

V gene: TRBV29-1
D gene: .
clone size: .
J gene: TRBJ1-1
CDR3 length: 13
CDR3 protein: CSVQQGRDTEAFF
CDR3 DNA: TGCAGCGTCCAACAGGGTCGGGATACTGAAGCTTTCTTT

V gene: TRBV4-3
D gene: .
clone size: .
J gene: TRBJ2-7
CDR3 length: 15
CDR3 protein: CASSQEVLEAYEQYF
CDR3 DNA: TGCGCCAGCAGCCAAGAGGTCCTTGAGGCCTACGAGCAGTACTTC

V gene: TRBV7-9
D gene: .
clone size: .
J gene: TRBJ2-7
CDR3 length: 12
CDR3 protein: CASSLATNEQYF
CDR3 DNA: TGTGCCAGCAGCTTAGCCACTAACGAGCAGTACTTC

V gene: TRBV7-6
D gene: .
clone size: .
J gene: TRBJ2-2
CDR3 length: 14
CDR3 protein: CASRFSYGTGELFF
CDR3 DNA: TGTGCCAGCAGGTTCTCCTATGGTACCGGGGAGCTGTTTTTT

V gene: TRBV28
D gene: TRBD1
clone size: .
J gene: TRBJ2-1
CDR3 length: 16
CDR3 protein: CASSPRQGVRGNEQFF
CDR3 DNA: TGTGCCAGCTCCCCTCGACAGGGGGTGCGGGGGAATGAGCAGTTCTTC

V gene: TRBV28
D gene: TRBD1
clone size: .
J gene: TRBJ1-5
CDR3 length: 15
CDR3 protein: CASSLTQGANQPQHF
CDR3 DNA: TGTGCCAGCAGTTTAACTCAGGGGGCCAATCAGCCCCAGCATTTT

V gene: TRBV5-3
D gene: .
clone size: .
J gene: TRBJ2-3
CDR3 length: 19
CDR3 protein: CARSFGQSYQRTSTDTQYF
CDR3 DNA: TGTGCCAGAAGCTTTGGGCAGAGCTATCAAAGAACTAGCACAGATACGCAGTATTTT

V gene: TRBV9
D gene: .
clone size: .
J gene: TRBJ2-1
CDR3 length: 17
CDR3 protein: CASSVSAAQEYYNEQFF
CDR3 DNA: TGTGCCAGCAGCGTGAGCGCAGCACAGGAGTACTACAATGAGCAGTTCTTC

V gene: TRBV7-9
D gene: .
clone size: .
J gene: TRBJ1-2
CDR3 length: 13
CDR3 protein: CASSQQHPEGYTF
CDR3 DNA: TGTGCCAGCAGCCAGCAACACCCGGAAGGCTACACCTTC

V gene: TRBV20-1
D gene: TRBD2
clone size: .
J gene: TRBJ2-3
CDR3 length: 11
CDR3 protein: CSARGTREEYF
CDR3 DNA: TGCAGTGCTAGAGGGACTAGAGAGGAATATTTT